The table lists the clone carrying this TCR beta chain with a few counts. These data originate in a study of regulatory T cells in long-lasting Graves disease. V lost 0 bases and J lost 6; bases outside the gene matches: 8. This CDR3 comprises 14 residues. The germline V gene encodes CDR1 DFQATT and CDR2 SNEGSKA (reference sequence). The time point is: newly diagnosed GD, antithyroid drugs for less than 3 months. PBMC-extracted RNA yielded the TCR library. Diagnoses of Graves' disease were made by American Thyroid Association guidelines. Assembly of TCR beta libraries relied on iRepertoire HTBI primers together with Arm-PCR of CDR3 regions. MiXCR, run by TCRdb on the multiplex PCR reads, gives a single entry per CDR3 protein. The table records just over 600,000 distinct CDR3 sequences, roughly 16% of them present only once. The same data also went into a second study, on T cells in Graves' hyperthyroidism and ophthalmopathy.

This TCR derives from a woman in her twenties or thirties with Graves disease. The chain uses TRBV20-1 and TRBJ2-7; 7 bases align to TRBD2. The material sequenced was peripheral blood mononuclear cells (PBMCs), taken at new diagnosis, from a patient treated with antithyroid drugs. The CDR3 DNA is TGCAGTGCTAGAGATGGGGTAGCGGGTACCGAGCAGTACTTC. Residues: CSARDGVAGTEQYF.